These T cell receptor beta chains were read from a single sample in a study of chemoradiotherapy in HPV16-positive cancers. Libraries were prepared by immunoSEQ multiplex PCR; TCRdb keeps only in-frame clonotypes and omits some of them. This table holds some 11,000 clones, 85% to 90% found once. Specimen collection occurred from a patient who underwent chemoradiotherapy. Receptor source: a human donor with HPV-associated anogenital cancer. Both conserved end residues are part of each CDR3. The order of the fields is clone size, J gene, V gene, D gene, CDR3 DNA, CDR3 protein. A D gene is named only where the DNA matches it firmly. Some rows mark clone size as missing; the rest say once, few, many or name a class of expanded clone.

clone_size: NA; j_call: TRBJ1-2; v_call: TRBV6-5; d_call: NA; cdr3_nt: TGTGCCAGCAGTTACCGCTGGGAGAGTGGCTACACCTTC; cdr3_aa: CASSYRWESGYTF
clone_size: NA; j_call: TRBJ2-5; v_call: TRBV4-2; d_call: TRBD2; cdr3_nt: TGTGCCAGCAGCCAAGGTACGGCTAGCGGGCAAGAGACCCAGTACTTC; cdr3_aa: CASSQGTASGQETQYF
clone_size: once; j_call: TRBJ1-1; v_call: TRBV5-1; d_call: TRBD1; cdr3_nt: TGCGCCAGCAGAGGGACAGGGGATATGAACACTGAAGCTTTCTTT; cdr3_aa: CASRGTGDMNTEAFF
clone_size: NA; j_call: TRBJ2-7; v_call: TRBV9; d_call: NA; cdr3_nt: TGTGCCAGCAGCGTAGATGGGGGGGGCCGCTACGAGCAGTACTTC; cdr3_aa: CASSVDGGGRYEQYF
clone_size: NA; j_call: TRBJ2-7; v_call: TRBV25-1; d_call: NA; cdr3_nt: TGTGCCAGCAGCGCCTCCGGTGTGAGGGCTTACGAGCAGTACTTC; cdr3_aa: CASSASGVRAYEQYF
clone_size: NA; j_call: TRBJ2-5; v_call: TRBV25-1; d_call: NA; cdr3_nt: TGTGCCAGCAGTAGGTCTACCTATAGGGAGACCCAGTACTTC; cdr3_aa: CASSRSTYRETQYF
clone_size: NA; j_call: TRBJ1-1; v_call: TRBV11-2; d_call: NA; cdr3_nt: TGTGCCAGCAGCTTAAAGCGGCTGAACACTGAAGCTTTCTTT; cdr3_aa: CASSLKRLNTEAFF
clone_size: NA; j_call: TRBJ2-1; v_call: TRBV11-3; d_call: TRBD1; cdr3_nt: TGTGCCAGCAGCTCAAGACAGGGCCAGTACAATGAGCAGTTCTTC; cdr3_aa: CASSSRQGQYNEQFF
clone_size: few; j_call: TRBJ1-5; v_call: TRBV5-5; d_call: NA; cdr3_nt: TGTGCCAGCAGCTTGATTGCTGGGGCTAGCAATCAGCCCCAGCATTTT; cdr3_aa: CASSLIAGASNQPQHF
clone_size: NA; j_call: TRBJ1-1; v_call: TRBV19; d_call: TRBD1; cdr3_nt: TGTGCCAGACCGGGACAGGGGGTCACTGAAGCTTTCTTT; cdr3_aa: CARPGQGVTEAFF
clone_size: NA; j_call: TRBJ2-3; v_call: TRBV7-9; d_call: TRBD1; cdr3_nt: TGTGCCAGCAGGACCTGGGACAGAATCTATTCCACAGATACGCAGTATTTT; cdr3_aa: CASRTWDRIYSTDTQYF